The 19 T cell receptor beta chains below all came from one sample that was sequenced in a study of T cell repertoires in cytomegalovirus infection. From the reads, TCRdb called clonotypes with MiXCR, one entry per CDR3 protein. The sample yields under 200,000 distinct CDR3 sequences, 28% seen once. The specimen was PBMCs. These receptors were taken from a human donor in good health (CMV status not recorded). Some clones in this sample may be carry-over from other donors' samples.

The chain has TRBV6-1 and TRBJ2-5, with no clear D. Germline V CDR1 and CDR2: MNHNS, SASEGT. V lost 6 bases and J lost 4, with 15 bases in between. This CDR3 has 14 amino acids. Here the CDR3 reads CASSRAPAGETQYF. CDR3 DNA: TGTGCCAGCAGCCGGGCCCCCGCCGGAGAGACCCAGTACTTC.

This clonotype was recorded many times. The CDR3 sequence: CASSLPRGGTDTQYF. Written as DNA, the CDR3 is TGTGCCAGCAGCTTACCTCGCGGGGGCACAGATACGCAGTATTTT. The chain links TRBV7-9 to TRBJ2-3, with D possibly being TRBD2 (6 bases). The CDR3 contains 15 residues. From germline, CDR1 is SEHNR and CDR2 FQNEAQ (reference sequence). V lost 2 bases and J lost 1, with 10 bases in between.

There are many counts of this clonotype. This chain joins TRBV12-3 or TRBV12-4 and TRBJ1-1, with D unresolved. The CDR3 consists of 16 residues. V lost 5 bases, J lost 3 bases, and 19 bases lay in between. CDR3 bases: TGTGCCAGCAGTACAAGGGCCAGTACGGCGTACACTGAAGCTTTCTTT. This gives the protein CASSTRASTAYTEAFF.

This clonotype was detected a few times. The chain couples TRBV5-1 to TRBJ1-2, with 12 positions matching TRBD1. The junction had 7 bases not matched to a gene; V was cut back by 0 bases and J by 7 bases. The CDR3 runs 16 residues. The V gene's germline CDR1 is SGHRS and CDR2 YFSETQ. The CDR3 DNA follows: TGCGCCAGCAGCTTGGTCCCGGGACAGGGGGCAAGTGGCTACACCTTC. Protein: CASSLVPGQGASGYTF.

The chain uses TRBV12-3 or TRBV12-4 and TRBJ1-5; a possible D gene is TRBD1 (5 bases). The V end was cut by 7 bases, the J end by 7 bases, with 14 bases between. The CDR3 sequence is 13 residues long. The chain's CDR3 is CASTNSGLQPQHF. CDR3 nucleotide sequence: TGTGCCAGCACTAATTCAGGGTTACAGCCCCAGCATTTT.

In nucleotides, the CDR3 is TGTGCCAGCTCTAGGGACACTGACACCGGGGAGCTGTTTTTT. Its protein product is CASSRDTDTGELFF. The gene calls are TRBV18 and TRBJ2-2, with a tentative D call TRBD1 (6 bases). CDR1 is KGHSH and CDR2 is LQKENI in the germline V gene. The CDR3 has 14 residues. V was trimmed by 6 bases and J by 3 bases, leaving 11 bases between them.

J is TRBJ2-7 and V is TRBV6-5, with D tentatively TRBD1 (7 bases). Trimming shortened V by 5 bases and J by 4 bases, and 15 bases separated the two germline ends. CDR3 size: 14 residues. Germline CDR1 MNHEY, CDR2 SVGAGI. The CDR3 nucleotides are TGTGCCAGCAGTCCCTCCAGGGGGACTTACGAGCAGTACTTC. Translating it yields CASSPSRGTYEQYF.

This clonotype was seen at least ten times. The rearrangement joins TRBV7-2 to TRBJ2-3; TRBD2 aligns across 8 bases. Looked up from germline, CDR1 is SGHTA and CDR2 is FQGNSA. The CDR3 has 15 amino acids. The ends lost 1 base at V and 2 bases at J; junction bases unmatched: 2. CDR3 in DNA: TGTGCCAGCAGCTTAGGGACTAGCCACACAGATACGCAGTATTTT. Protein: CASSLGTSHTDTQYF.

The chain is built from TRBV20-1 and TRBJ1-1; weak D call: TRBD1 (5 bases). Germline CDR1 and CDR2: DFQATT and SNEGSKA (reference sequence). The CDR3 sequence is 13 residues long. Trimming shortened V by 6 bases and J by 6 bases, and 17 bases separated the two germline ends. The CDR3 loop is CSAGSQGESEAFF. CDR3 DNA sequence: TGCAGTGCCGGGTCCCAGGGAGAGTCTGAAGCTTTCTTT.

This clonotype occurred many times. J is TRBJ1-2 and V is TRBV14; D perhaps matches TRBD1 (6 bases). The CDR3 is 16 residues long. The V end lost 2 bases, the J end lost 7 bases, and 20 bases lay between the germline ends. Germline CDR1 and CDR2: SGHDN and FVKESK. DNA for the CDR3: TGTGCCAGCAGCCAATGGTCGGGACACTCACCCGGTGGCTACACCTTC. This gives the protein CASSQWSGHSPGGYTF.

Only a few counts were recorded for this clonotype. This chain connects TRBV7-3 to TRBJ1-2, with D unclear. Germline CDR1 reads SGHTA; CDR2 reads FQGTGA. This CDR3 spans 14 amino acids. The V end lost 6 bases, the J end lost 5 bases, and 16 bases lay between the germline ends. The CDR3 DNA reads as TGTGCCAGCAGACTCATCCGCCGGGATTATGGCTACACCTTC. Translation gives CASRLIRRDYGYTF.

The chain recombines TRBV20-1 with TRBJ2-3; D is perhaps TRBD1 (5 bases). Trimming removed 8 bases from V and 3 bases from J, with 6 bases in between. Germline V gives CDR1 DFQATT, CDR2 SNEGSKA (reference sequence). This CDR3 region has 10 residues. Written as DNA, the CDR3 is TGCAGTCAGGGTACAGATACGCAGTATTTT. Amino acid sequence: CSQGTDTQYF.

The V gene is TRBV7-2, the J gene TRBJ1-1; the D gene is possibly TRBD1 (6 bases). In germline, CDR1 is SGHTA, CDR2 FQGNSA. V lost 6 bases and J lost 0, with 20 bases in between. The CDR3 loop spans 17 amino acids. The CDR3 here is CASSPVPRGPLNTEAFF. CDR3 nucleotide sequence: TGTGCCAGCAGTCCCGTTCCCCGGGGGCCCCTGAACACTGAAGCTTTCTTT.

In its sample, this clonotype was seen a few times. The rearrangement uses TRBV6-2 or TRBV6-3 and TRBJ2-3, with D possibly being TRBD1 or TRBD2 (6 bases each). Between the trimmed V and J ends, which lost 6 bases and 7 bases, there was a span of 17 bases. In germline, CDR1 is MNHEY, CDR2 SVGEGT. This CDR3 is built from 14 residues. CDR3 coding DNA: TGTGCCAGCAGCCCCAATATGGGGGGCAATACGCAGTATTTT. This codes for CASSPNMGGNTQYF.

V gene TRBV19 combines with J gene TRBJ2-2, with D maybe TRBD1 (6 bases). The CDR3 runs to 14 residues. V lost 10 bases and J lost 0, with 12 bases in between. In germline, CDR1 is LNHDA, CDR2 SQIVND (reference sequence). As DNA, the CDR3 is TGTGCCACCATGAGGACAGCGAACACCGGGGAGCTGTTTTTT. Amino acids: CATMRTANTGELFF.

This clonotype was detected a few times. V usage is TRBV7-6 and J usage is TRBJ2-2, with 8 bases that match TRBD1. Germline lookup yields CDR1 SGHVS and CDR2 FNYEAQ. With 10 bases clipped from V and 5 bases from J, the junction kept 12 bases outside the gene matches. The CDR3 totals 15 residues. The CDR3 protein is CATLLTGVNTGELFF. CDR3 nucleotide sequence: TGTGCCACCCTTTTGACAGGGGTCAATACCGGGGAGCTGTTTTTT.

Only a few counts were recorded for this clonotype. J is TRBJ2-5 and V is TRBV18, with 7 nucleotides matching TRBD1. Germline CDR1 KGHSH, CDR2 LQKENI. The CDR3 length is 17 residues. The ends lost 0 bases at V and 0 bases at J; junction bases unmatched: 7. The CDR3: CASSPPTGQKYQETQYF. CDR3 DNA sequence: TGTGCCAGCTCACCACCCACGGGACAGAAATACCAAGAGACCCAGTACTTC.

The chain uses TRBV2 and TRBJ2-3, with a possible D match to TRBD2 (5 bases). V lost 1 base to trimming and J lost 0 bases, with 5 bases between them. This CDR3 is built from 14 residues. The germline V gene has CDR1 SNHLY and CDR2 FYNNEI. The CDR3 nucleotides read TGTGCCAGCAGTGAAGGGACTAGCACAGATACGCAGTATTTT. Protein product: CASSEGTSTDTQYF.

The chain joins TRBV6-5 to TRBJ2-5; 10 bases line up with TRBD2. V shed 9 bases, J shed 0 bases, and the junction held 13 bases outside the gene matches. The germline CDR1 and CDR2 sequences are MNHEY and SVGAGI. This CDR3 comprises 17 residues. The CDR3: CASSRGSGGFYQETQYF. The CDR3, as DNA: TGTGCCAGTTCCCGGGGTAGCGGGGGGTTTTACCAAGAGACCCAGTACTTC.